These T cell receptor beta chains were read from a single sample in a study of shared clonotypes between healthy human individuals. Some clones are missing from TCRdb's copy, which holds only in-frame ones; the method was immunoSEQ multiplex PCR. The sample contains more than 450,000 clones, about four fifths of which appear only once. The sample comprised PBMCs. The receptor source for this set is a middle-aged woman in good health. Some clones in this sample may be carry-over from other donors' samples. Each CDR3 is given with its conserved first and last residue. The D gene is left open where the match is weak. The size of a clone is reported for some rows only, either as once, few or many, or as a class for expanded clones.

size | D | J | V | DNA | CDR3
NA | NA | TRBJ2-3 | TRBV7-3 | TGTGCCAGCAGCTTAACAGGAGACACTGCCACAGATACGCAGTATTTT | CASSLTGDTATDTQYF
NA | NA | TRBJ2-5 | TRBV9 | TGTGCCAGCAGCTCCGGGAGCCCAACCACGACTACGACCCAGTACTTC | CASSSGSPTTTTTQYF
NA | TRBD2 | TRBJ2-1 | TRBV6-1 | TGTGCCAGCAGTGCACCGCCTGGGAGGGCCTCCTACAATGAGCAGTTCTTC | CASSAPPGRASYNEQFF
NA | NA | TRBJ2-7 | TRBV7-8 | TGTGCCAGCAGCCCTAGGGGGGGGGCGTACGAGCAGTACTTC | CASSPRGGAYEQYF
NA | TRBD1 | TRBJ2-7 | TRBV29-1 | TGCAGCGTTGAGGGACAGGGGCCCTACGAGCAGTACTTC | CSVEGQGPYEQYF
once | NA | TRBJ1-3 | TRBV4-1 | TGCGCCAGCAGCCAAGCCGAGGATTGGGAAAACACCATATATTTT | CASSQAEDWENTIYF
few | NA | TRBJ2-7 | TRBV5-1 | TGCGCCAGCAGCAGAGACGGCTACGAGCAGTACTTC | CASSRDGYEQYF
NA | TRBD1 | TRBJ1-2 | TRBV7-2 | TGTGCCAGCAGCTTGGCTGGGGGACAGGGACTTTATGGCTACACCTTC | CASSLAGGQGLYGYTF
NA | TRBD2 | TRBJ2-7 | TRBV2 | TGTGCCAGCAGTGAAGGGACTAGCATCTACCAGCAGTACTTC | CASSEGTSIYQQYF
NA | TRBD2 | TRBJ2-3 | TRBV9 | TGTGCCAGCAGTGGGGGAGGGAGCGGGTATGATACGCAGTATTTT | CASSGGGSGYDTQYF
once | NA | TRBJ1-2 | TRBV28 | TGTGCCAGCAGTTTCCGGGGACTTGGCGTGGGCTACACCTTC | CASSFRGLGVGYTF
NA | TRBD2 | TRBJ2-2 | TRBV6-6 | TGTGCCAGCAGGGGACTAGCGGGAGTGGCCGGGGAGCTGTTTTTT | CASRGLAGVAGELFF